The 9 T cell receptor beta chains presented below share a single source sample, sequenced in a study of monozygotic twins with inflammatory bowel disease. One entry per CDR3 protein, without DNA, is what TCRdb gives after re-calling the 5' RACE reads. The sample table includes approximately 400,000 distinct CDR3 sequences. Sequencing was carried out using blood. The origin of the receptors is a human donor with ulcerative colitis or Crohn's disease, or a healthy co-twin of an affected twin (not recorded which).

This CDR3 reads CASSSTGTANYGYTF. The chain is built from TRBV5-1 and TRBJ1-2; the TCRdb D gene call, TRBD1, has no DNA to confirm it. Germline loops: CDR1 SGHRS, CDR2 YFSETQ. The CDR3 sequence is 15 residues long. Filled out from reference TRBV5-1 and TRBJ1-2, the complete variable domain reads KAGVTQTPRYLIKTRGQQVTLSCSPISGHRSVSWYQQTPGQGLQFLFEYFSETQRNKGNFPGRFSGRQFSNSRSEMNVSTLELGDSALYLCASSSTGTANYGYTFGSGTRLTVV.

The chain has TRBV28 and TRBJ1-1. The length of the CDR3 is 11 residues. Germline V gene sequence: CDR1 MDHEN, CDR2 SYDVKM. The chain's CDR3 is CASSFISEAFF.

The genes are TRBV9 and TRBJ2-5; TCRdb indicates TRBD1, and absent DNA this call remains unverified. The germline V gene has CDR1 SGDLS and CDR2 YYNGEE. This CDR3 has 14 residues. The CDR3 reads CASSAGAVEETQYF.

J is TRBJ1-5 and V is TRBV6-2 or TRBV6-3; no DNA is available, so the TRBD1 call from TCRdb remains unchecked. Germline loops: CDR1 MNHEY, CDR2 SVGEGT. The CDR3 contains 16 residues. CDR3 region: CASSVRDRGWGQPQHF.

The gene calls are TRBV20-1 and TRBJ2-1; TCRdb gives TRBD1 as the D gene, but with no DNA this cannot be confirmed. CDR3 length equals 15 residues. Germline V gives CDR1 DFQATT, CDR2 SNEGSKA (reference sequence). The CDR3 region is CSARDLSGTVNEQFF.

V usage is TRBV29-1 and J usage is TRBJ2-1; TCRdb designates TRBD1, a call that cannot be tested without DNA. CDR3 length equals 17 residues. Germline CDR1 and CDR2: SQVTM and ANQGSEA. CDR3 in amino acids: CSVEFGPGTGYHGEQFF.

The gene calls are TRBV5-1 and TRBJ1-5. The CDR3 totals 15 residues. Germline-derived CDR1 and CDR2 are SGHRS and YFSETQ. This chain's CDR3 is CASSLGAGNSQPQHF.

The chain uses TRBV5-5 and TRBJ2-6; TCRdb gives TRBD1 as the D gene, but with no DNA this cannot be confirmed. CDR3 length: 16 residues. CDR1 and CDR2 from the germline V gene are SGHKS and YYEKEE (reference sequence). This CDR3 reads CASSPWAGTGANVLTF.

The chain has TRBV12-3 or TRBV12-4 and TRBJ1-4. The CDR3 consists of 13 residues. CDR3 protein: CASSLRSRDELFF.